This T cell receptor beta chain stems from a study of T cell repertoires in cytomegalovirus infection. Study results and caveats: The ex vivo response showed dominance by HLA-C-restricted CMV-specific TCR beta clonotypes.

V was pared by 10 bases and J by 3 bases, with 22 bases between. CDR1 and CDR2 from the germline V gene are MDHEN and SYDVKM. The CDR3 extends over 15 amino acids. Of note for this clonotype: The target antigen is unknown.

MiXCR, applied by TCRdb to the reads, yields one record per CDR3 protein. The data show hundreds of thousands of distinct CDR3 sequences, approximately 34% seen once. V gene TRBV28 combines with J gene TRBJ2-7; a possible D gene is TRBD2 (6 bases). The sample consisted of PBMCs. The clonotype was recovered from a human donor in good health (CMV status not recorded). Some clones in this sample may be carry-over from other donors' samples. The CDR3 reads CATTFLERAVYEQYF. The CDR3 coding sequence is TGTGCCACCACCTTTCTCGAGCGGGCTGTCTACGAGCAGTACTTC.